This section outlines one TCR beta chain sequence together with its context. Its matching antigen is unknown. This likely comes from a read error, as the CDR3 has no conserved phenylalanine or tryptophan at its end. It is unclear where the CDR3 begins or ends on the DNA, so no DNA is shown, and the CDR3 is as TCRdb lists it. Genomic DNA served as template for TCR beta VDJ and CDR3 profiling. TCRdb re-analysed the reads in MiXCR, keeping a single row per CDR3 protein. This table holds just over 400,000 distinct CDR3 sequences, 65% to 80% found once. Looked up from germline, CDR1 is SGHTA and CDR2 is FQGNSA. The CDR3 is 12 amino acids long, termini counted. The data belong to a study of CD8+CD57+ T cells in acquired aplastic anemia. Background on the study: The average for DNA from sorted CD4+ and CD8+ cells was 3 to 4 ug.

Broader study findings: CD8+ Simpson's diversity showed no significant patient-control difference.

This rearrangement joins TRBV7-2 to TRBJ2-1; the D call in the table, TRBD2, was not verified against the DNA. Sequencing was carried out using sorted CD4+, CD8+, or CD8+CD57+ T cells (not recorded which) from PBMCs. The clonotype comes from a human donor in good health, serving as a control. CDR3 protein: CASSLGLVGESH.